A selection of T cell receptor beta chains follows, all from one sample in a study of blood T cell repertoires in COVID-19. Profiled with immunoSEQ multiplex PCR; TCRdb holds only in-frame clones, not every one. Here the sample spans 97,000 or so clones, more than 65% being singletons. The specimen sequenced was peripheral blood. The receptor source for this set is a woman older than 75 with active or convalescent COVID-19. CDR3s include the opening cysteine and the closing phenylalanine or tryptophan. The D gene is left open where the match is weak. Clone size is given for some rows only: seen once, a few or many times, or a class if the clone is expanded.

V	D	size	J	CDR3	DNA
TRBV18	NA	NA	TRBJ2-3	CASASLKRTQYF	TGTGCCAGCGCCTCCCTCAAGCGGACGCAGTATTTT
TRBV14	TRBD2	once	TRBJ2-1	CASSQVGMGLVVF	TGTGCCAGCAGCCAAGTGGGTATGGGACTAGTAGTCTTC
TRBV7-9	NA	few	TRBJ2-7	CASSLGPPSYEQYF	TGTGCCAGCAGCTTAGGGCCCCCCTCCTACGAGCAGTACTTC
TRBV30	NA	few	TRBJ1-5	CAWSAAGLGQPQHF	TGTGCCTGGAGTGCAGCGGGGCTGGGCCAGCCCCAGCATTTT
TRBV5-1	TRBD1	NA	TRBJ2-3	CASSLTGTADTQYF	TGTGCCAGCAGCTTAACCGGGACAGCAGATACGCAGTATTTT
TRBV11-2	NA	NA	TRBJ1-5	CASSLYVGQPQHF	TGTGCCAGCAGCTTATATGTCGGTCAGCCCCAGCATTTT
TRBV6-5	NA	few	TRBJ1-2	CASSPGANYGYTF	TGTGCCAGCAGCCCCGGGGCTAACTATGGCTACACCTTC
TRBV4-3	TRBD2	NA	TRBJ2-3	CASSHRLAGVWNTQYF	TGCGCCAGCAGCCACCGACTAGCGGGAGTTTGGAATACGCAGTATTTT
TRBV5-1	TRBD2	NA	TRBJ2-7	CASSLISGSEQYF	TGCGCCAGCAGCCTAATTAGCGGGAGCGAGCAGTACTTC
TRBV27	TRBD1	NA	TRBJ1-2	CASSLSDRGYGYTF	TGTGCCAGCAGTTTATCGGACAGGGGCTATGGCTACACCTTC
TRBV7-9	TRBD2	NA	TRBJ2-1	CASSKRLAGEDEQFF	TGTGCCAGCAGCAAGAGACTAGCGGGAGAGGATGAGCAGTTCTTC
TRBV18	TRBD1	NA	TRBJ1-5	CASSGNRDRNQPQHF	TGTGCCAGCTCTGGAAACCGGGACAGAAATCAGCCCCAGCATTTT
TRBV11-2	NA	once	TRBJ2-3	CASSLRTDTQYF	TGTGCCAGCAGCCTCAGGACAGATACGCAGTATTTT
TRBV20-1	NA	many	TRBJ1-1	CSASLGSTEAFF	TGCAGTGCCAGTTTGGGGAGCACTGAAGCTTTCTTT
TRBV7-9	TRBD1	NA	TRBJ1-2	CASARGTALNYGYTF	TGTGCCAGCGCAAGAGGGACAGCTTTAAACTATGGCTACACCTTC
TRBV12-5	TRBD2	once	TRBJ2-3	CASGLSRSSGPADTQYF	TGTGCTAGTGGTTTGTCCCGGTCTAGCGGGCCAGCAGATACGCAGTATTTT
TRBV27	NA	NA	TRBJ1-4	CASSLFGTTNEKLFF	TGTGCCAGCAGTTTATTCGGGACAACTAATGAAAAACTGTTTTTT
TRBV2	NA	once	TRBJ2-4	CASSAGLGGNIQYF	TGTGCCAGCAGTGCGGGTTTAGGGGGAAACATTCAGTACTTC
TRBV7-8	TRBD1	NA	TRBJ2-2	CASSPRTGSGELFF	TGTGCCAGCAGCCCGAGGACAGGGAGCGGGGAGCTGTTTTTT
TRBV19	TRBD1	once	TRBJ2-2	CASTIGRGRSTGELFF	TGTGCCAGTACCATCGGAAGGGGGCGTTCCACCGGGGAGCTGTTTTTT
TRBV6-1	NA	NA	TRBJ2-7	CASSEAQGMGQYF	TGTGCCAGCAGTGAAGCGCAGGGGATGGGGCAGTACTTC
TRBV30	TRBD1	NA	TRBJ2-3	CAWMKTGRTDTQYF	TGTGCCTGGATGAAGACAGGGCGGACAGATACGCAGTATTTT
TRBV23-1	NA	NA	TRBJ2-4	CASSQGSGVAKNIQYF	TGCGCCAGCAGTCAGGGGTCGGGGGTAGCCAAAAACATTCAGTACTTC
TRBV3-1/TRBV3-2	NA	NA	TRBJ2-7	CASSQRRGPLLYEQYF	TGTGCCAGCAGCCAGCGGAGAGGCCCACTACTCTACGAGCAGTACTTC
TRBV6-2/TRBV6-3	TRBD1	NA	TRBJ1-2	CASSRRQGGYTF	TGTGCCAGCAGTCGCCGACAGGGAGGCTACACCTTC
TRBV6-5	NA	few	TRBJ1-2	CASSYSTPGVYGYTF	TGTGCCAGCAGTTACTCGACGCCAGGGGTTTATGGCTACACCTTC
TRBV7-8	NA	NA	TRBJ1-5	CASSLEVQFLEDQPQHF	TGTGCCAGCAGCTTAGAAGTCCAATTTTTAGAGGATCAGCCCCAGCATTTT
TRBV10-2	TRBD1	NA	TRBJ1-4	CASRPGQGNEKLFF	TGCGCCAGCAGACCGGGACAGGGGAATGAAAAACTGTTTTTT
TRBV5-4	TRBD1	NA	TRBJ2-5	CASSSGTGLQETQYF	TGTGCCAGCAGCTCTGGGACAGGACTCCAAGAGACCCAGTACTTC
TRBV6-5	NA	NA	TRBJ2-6	CASSYVSSGANVLTF	TGTGCCAGCAGTTACGTCAGCTCTGGGGCCAACGTCCTGACTTTC
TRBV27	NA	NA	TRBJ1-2	CASSLSNRVNYGYTF	TGTGCCAGCAGTTTATCCAACAGGGTTAACTATGGCTACACCTTC
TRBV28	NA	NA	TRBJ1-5	CASSLWGRNQPQHF	TGTGCCAGCAGTTTATGGGGGCGCAATCAGCCCCAGCATTTT
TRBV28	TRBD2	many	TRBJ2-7	CASSPFRDSGRSDEQYF	TGTGCCAGCAGCCCCTTTAGGGATAGCGGGAGGAGCGACGAGCAGTACTTC
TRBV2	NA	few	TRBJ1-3	CASSVSGSSGNTIYF	TGTGCCAGCAGTGTTTCAGGCAGCTCTGGAAACACCATATATTTT
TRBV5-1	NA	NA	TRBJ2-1	CASSPNYNEQFF	TGCGCCAGCAGCCCCAATTACAATGAGCAGTTCTTC
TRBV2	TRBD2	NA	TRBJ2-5	CASSAERPAGVGKETQYF	TGTGCCAGCAGTGCCGAGCGCCCAGCGGGAGTCGGCAAAGAGACCCAGTACTTC
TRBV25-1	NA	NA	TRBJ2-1	CASRLYNEQFF	TGTGCCAGCAGGCTATACAATGAGCAGTTCTTC
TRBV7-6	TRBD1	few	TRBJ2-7	CASSSLTGKNHEQYF	TGTGCCAGCAGCTCCTTGACAGGGAAGAACCACGAGCAGTACTTC
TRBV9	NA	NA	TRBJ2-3	CASSPYTDTQYF	TGTGCCAGCAGTCCTTACACAGATACGCAGTATTTT
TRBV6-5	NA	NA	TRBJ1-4	CASSFQGGGVEKLFF	TGTGCCAGCAGTTTCCAGGGAGGGGGGGTTGAAAAACTGTTTTTT
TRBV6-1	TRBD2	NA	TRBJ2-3	CASSAAWTSGRTDTQYF	TGTGCCAGCAGTGCCGCGTGGACTAGCGGGAGAACAGATACGCAGTATTTT
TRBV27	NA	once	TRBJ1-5	CASRKAGTEHQPQHF	TGTGCCAGCAGAAAAGCGGGGACGGAGCATCAGCCCCAGCATTTT
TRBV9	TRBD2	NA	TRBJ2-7	CASSLELAGHYEQYF	TGTGCCAGCAGCCTGGAACTAGCGGGCCACTACGAGCAGTACTTC
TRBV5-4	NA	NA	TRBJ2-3	CASSLAGVKDTQYF	TGTGCCAGCAGCTTGGCCGGGGTTAAGGATACGCAGTATTTT
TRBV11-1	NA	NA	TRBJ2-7	CASSRGAGEPYEQYF	TGTGCCAGCAGCAGGGGGGCGGGAGAACCCTACGAGCAGTACTTC
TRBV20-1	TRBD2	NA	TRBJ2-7	CSASGGGYEQYF	TGCAGTGCTAGTGGGGGGGGCTACGAGCAGTACTTC
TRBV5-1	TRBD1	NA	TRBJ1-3	CASSLGQGAGNTIYF	TGCGCCAGCAGCTTAGGGCAGGGGGCTGGAAACACCATATATTTT
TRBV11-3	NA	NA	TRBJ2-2	CASSYRENTGELFF	TGTGCCAGCAGCTACAGGGAAAACACCGGGGAGCTGTTTTTT
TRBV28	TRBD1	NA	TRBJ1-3	CASRAQGYSGNTIYF	TGTGCCAGCAGGGCACAGGGGTACTCTGGAAACACCATATATTTT
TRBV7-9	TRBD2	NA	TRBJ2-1	CASSPPGTSINEQFF	TGTGCCAGCAGCCCGCCCGGGACTAGCATCAATGAGCAGTTCTTC
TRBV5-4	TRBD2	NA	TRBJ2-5	CASSLADSGYLETQYF	TGTGCCAGCAGCTTGGCGGATAGCGGGTACCTAGAGACCCAGTACTTC
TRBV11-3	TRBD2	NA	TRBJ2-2	CASSPAGTSRTGELFF	TGTGCCAGCAGCCCAGCGGGGACTAGTCGGACCGGGGAGCTGTTTTTT
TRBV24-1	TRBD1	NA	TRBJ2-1	CATSRGQGNNEQFF	TGTGCCACCTCGAGGGGACAGGGAAACAATGAGCAGTTCTTC
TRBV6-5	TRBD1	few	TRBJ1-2	CASSQSDRERYGYTF	TGTGCCAGCAGTCAATCGGACAGGGAGCGCTATGGCTACACCTTC
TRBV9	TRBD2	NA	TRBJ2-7	CASSVGQRELDEQYF	TGTGCCAGCAGCGTAGGCCAGCGGGAGCTCGACGAGCAGTACTTC
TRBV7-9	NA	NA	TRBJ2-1	CASSLGALASYNEQFF	TGTGCCAGCAGCTTAGGAGCCTTAGCTTCCTACAATGAGCAGTTCTTC
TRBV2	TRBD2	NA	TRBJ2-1	CASSESGASGRSEQFF	TGTGCCAGCAGTGAAAGTGGGGCTAGCGGGAGGAGTGAGCAGTTCTTC